This T cell receptor beta chain was documented in a study of blood T cell repertoires in COVID-19. For the study at large: Acute-phase and convalescent COVID-19 samples originated in the United States, Italy and Spain. T cells, B-cell-depleted T cells, or PBMCs supplied cDNA or gDNA.

As originally analysed: Nucleated cell number was recorded as an estimate derived from reference gene primer amplification. Repertoires were generated with immunoSEQ multiplex PCR, while TCRdb's copy carries only in-frame clones and drops some. Clone size and V and J calls were adopted from that table, with D and trimming inferred from the DNA. The sample records roughly 180,000 clones, approximately 85% being singletons. The CDR3 covers 15 residues. CDR1 SNHLY and CDR2 FYNNEI come from the germline V gene. The J segment lost 9 bases and the V segment lost 8 bases, leaving 12 bases of the junction unmatched.

This TCR was sampled from a woman aged 55-69 years with acute or convalescent COVID-19. The rearrangement uses TRBV2 and TRBJ2-1; 11 positions match TRBD2. The material sequenced was peripheral blood. The CDR3 protein is CASLAGTSGRTEQFF. CDR3 sequence (DNA): TGTGCCAGCCTCGCTGGAACTAGCGGGAGAACTGAGCAGTTCTTC.